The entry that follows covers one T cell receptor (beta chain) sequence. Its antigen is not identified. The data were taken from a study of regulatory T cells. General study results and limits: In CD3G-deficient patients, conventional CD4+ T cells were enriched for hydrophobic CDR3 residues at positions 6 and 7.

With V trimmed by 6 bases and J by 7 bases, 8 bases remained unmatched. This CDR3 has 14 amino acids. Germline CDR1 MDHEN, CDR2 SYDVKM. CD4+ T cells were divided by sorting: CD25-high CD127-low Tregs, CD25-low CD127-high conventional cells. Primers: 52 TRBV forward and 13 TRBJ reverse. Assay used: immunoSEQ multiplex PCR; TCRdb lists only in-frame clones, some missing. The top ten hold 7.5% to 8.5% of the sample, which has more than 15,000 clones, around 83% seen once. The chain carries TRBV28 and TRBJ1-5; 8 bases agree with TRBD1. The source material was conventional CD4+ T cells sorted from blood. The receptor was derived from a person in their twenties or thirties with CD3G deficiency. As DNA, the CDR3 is TGTGCCAGCAGCCGCAGGGGGCTGAACCAGCCCCAGCATTTT. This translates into CASSRRGLNQPQHF.